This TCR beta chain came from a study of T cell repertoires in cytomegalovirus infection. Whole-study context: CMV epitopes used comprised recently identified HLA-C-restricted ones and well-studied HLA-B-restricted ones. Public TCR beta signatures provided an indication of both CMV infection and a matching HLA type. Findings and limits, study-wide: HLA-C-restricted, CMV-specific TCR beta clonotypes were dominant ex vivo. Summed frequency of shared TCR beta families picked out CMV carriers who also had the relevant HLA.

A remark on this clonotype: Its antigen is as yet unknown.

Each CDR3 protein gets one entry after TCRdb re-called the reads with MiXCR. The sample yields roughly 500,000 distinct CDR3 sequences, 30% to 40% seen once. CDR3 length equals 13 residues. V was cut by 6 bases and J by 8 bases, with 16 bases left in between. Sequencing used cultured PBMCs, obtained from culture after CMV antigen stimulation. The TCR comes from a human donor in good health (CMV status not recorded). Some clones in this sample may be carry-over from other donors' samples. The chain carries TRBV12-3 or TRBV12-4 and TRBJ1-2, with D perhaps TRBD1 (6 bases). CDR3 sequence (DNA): TGTGCCAGCAGCAGGGGCCAATACCTAGGCTACACCTTC. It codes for CASSRGQYLGYTF.